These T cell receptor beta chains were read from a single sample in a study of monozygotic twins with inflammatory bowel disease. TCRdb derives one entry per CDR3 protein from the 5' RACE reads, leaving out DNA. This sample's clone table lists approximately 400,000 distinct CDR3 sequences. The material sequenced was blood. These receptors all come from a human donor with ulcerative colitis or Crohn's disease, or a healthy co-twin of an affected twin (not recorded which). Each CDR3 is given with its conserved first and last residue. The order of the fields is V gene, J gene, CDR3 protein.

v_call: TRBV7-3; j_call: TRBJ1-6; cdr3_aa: CASSLGKNSPLHF
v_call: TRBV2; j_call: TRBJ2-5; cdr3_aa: CASSLGPQGAETQYF
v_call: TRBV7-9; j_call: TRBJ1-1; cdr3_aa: CASTWTVNTEAFF
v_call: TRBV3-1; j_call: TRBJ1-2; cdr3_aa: CASSQVGKTYGYTF
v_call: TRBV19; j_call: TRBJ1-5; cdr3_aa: CASNAGQGSNQPQHF
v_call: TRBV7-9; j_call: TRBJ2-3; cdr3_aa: CASSFRGDRDTQYF
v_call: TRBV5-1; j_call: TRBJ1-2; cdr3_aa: CASSLGGLDRRSYGYTF
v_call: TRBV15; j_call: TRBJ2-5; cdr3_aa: CATSRGQGDQETQYF
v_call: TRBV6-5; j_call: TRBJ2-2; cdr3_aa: CASRLFLGAFPGPGSTGELFF
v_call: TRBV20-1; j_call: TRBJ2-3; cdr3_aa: CSARESGGLQSDTQYF
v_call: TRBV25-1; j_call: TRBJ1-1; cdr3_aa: CASSERGLGHRGDTEAFF
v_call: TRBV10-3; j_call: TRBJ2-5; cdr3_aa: CAISRGGPPQETQYF
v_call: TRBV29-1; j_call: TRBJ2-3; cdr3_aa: CSVVAPAPEGTDTQYF
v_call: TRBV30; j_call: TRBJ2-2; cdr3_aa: CAWSGDRGSTGELFF